Listed below are T cell receptor beta chains from one sample, sequenced in a study of shared clonotypes between healthy human individuals. Profiled with immunoSEQ multiplex PCR; TCRdb holds only in-frame clones, not every one. This sample yields approximately 470,000 clones, of which almost 80% are seen a single time; 12% belongs to the top ten. Sample: PBMCs. All receptors come from a woman aged 40 to 50 in good health. Some clones in this sample may be carry-over from other donors' samples. Each CDR3 is given with its conserved first and last residue. A D gene is named only where the DNA matches it firmly. The size of a clone is reported for some rows only, either as once, few or many, or as a class for expanded clones.

>TRBV11-1|NA|14|TRBJ2-1|TRBD2
TGTGCCAGCAGCGGGACTAGCGGGAGTGATGAGCAGTTCTTC
CASSGTSGSDEQFF
>TRBV5-1|NA|15|TRBJ2-5|NA
TGCGCCAGCAGCCAACTATCCGGGACAAAAGAGACCCAGTACTTC
CASSQLSGTKETQYF
>TRBV19|NA|13|TRBJ2-5|NA
TGTGCCAGTAGCCAACAGGGTCAAGAGACCCAGTACTTC
CASSQQGQETQYF
>TRBV6-5|few|12|TRBJ2-7|NA
TGTGCCAGCAGTTTAGGAGGCTACGAGCAGTACTTC
CASSLGGYEQYF
>TRBV19|NA|16|TRBJ2-1|NA
TGTGCCAGTAGCGCCGCTGGGACTCTGGGCTACAATGAGCAGTTCTTC
CASSAAGTLGYNEQFF
>TRBV9|NA|15|TRBJ1-1|NA
TGTGCCAGCAGCGTAGAGGCTGCAGCGAACACTGAAGCTTTCTTT
CASSVEAAANTEAFF
>TRBV19|NA|17|TRBJ2-1|NA
TGTGCCAGTAGTAATAGGGCAAGGGCAGAGGGAGGCAATGAGCAGTTCTTC
CASSNRARAEGGNEQFF
>TRBV6-1|NA|13|TRBJ1-6|NA
TGTGCCAGCAGTGAAGGGGCAGGGATCACCCTCCACTTT
CASSEGAGITLHF
>TRBV12-1|few|17|TRBJ2-7|NA
TGTGCCAGCAGCTTGGGCTTGGGACTAGCGGGCTCCTACGAGCAGTACTTC
CASSLGLGLAGSYEQYF
>TRBV5-5|NA|15|TRBJ2-1|NA
TGTGCCAGCAGCTTGGTTGGGCTAGAATACAATGAGCAGTTCTTC
CASSLVGLEYNEQFF
>TRBV9|NA|16|TRBJ2-1|TRBD2
TGTGCCAGCAGCGTAGCGCCGGGGGGCTCCTACAATGAGCAGTTCTTC
CASSVAPGGSYNEQFF
>TRBV5-1|NA|14|TRBJ2-7|NA
TGCGCCAGCAGCTTGGGACAGGTGTCAAACGAGCAGTACTTC
CASSLGQVSNEQYF
>TRBV6-6|NA|12|TRBJ2-7|NA
TGTGCCAGCAGTTATCTGGGTCGCGAGCAGTACTTC
CASSYLGREQYF
>TRBV19|NA|13|TRBJ2-7|NA
TGTGCCAGTAGACCCGGACAGTCCTACGAGCAGTACTTC
CASRPGQSYEQYF
>TRBV6-4|once|17|TRBJ2-3|NA
TGTGCCAGCAGTGACCTCCCGGGAGCCCATCGCACAGATACGCAGTATTTT
CASSDLPGAHRTDTQYF
>TRBV7-6|NA|15|TRBJ2-5|NA
TGTGCCAGCAGCTTAAATCCTAGCGCCCAAGAGACCCAGTACTTC
CASSLNPSAQETQYF
>TRBV19|NA|14|TRBJ1-5|NA
TGTGCCAGCGACCGACAGACTAGCAATCAGCCCCAGCATTTT
CASDRQTSNQPQHF
>TRBV27|NA|15|TRBJ1-4|TRBD1
TGTGCCAGCAGTCCACGACAGGGTTCGATAGAAAAACTGTTTTTT
CASSPRQGSIEKLFF
>TRBV28|NA|15|TRBJ2-3|NA
TGTGCCAGCAACTCTCCGGAGGGGCGCACAGATACGCAGTATTTT
CASNSPEGRTDTQYF